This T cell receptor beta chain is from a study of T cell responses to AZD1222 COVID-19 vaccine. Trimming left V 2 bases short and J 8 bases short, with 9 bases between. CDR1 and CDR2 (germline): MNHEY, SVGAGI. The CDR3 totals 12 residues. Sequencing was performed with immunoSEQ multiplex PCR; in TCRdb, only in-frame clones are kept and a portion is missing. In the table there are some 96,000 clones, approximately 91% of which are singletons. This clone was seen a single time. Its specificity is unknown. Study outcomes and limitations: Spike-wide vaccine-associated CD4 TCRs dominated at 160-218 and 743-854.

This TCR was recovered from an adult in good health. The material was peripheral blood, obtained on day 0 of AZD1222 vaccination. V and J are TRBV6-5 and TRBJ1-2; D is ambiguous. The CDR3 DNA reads TGTGCCAGCAGTTACGGTATCGGGGGCTACACCTTC. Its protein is CASSYGIGGYTF.